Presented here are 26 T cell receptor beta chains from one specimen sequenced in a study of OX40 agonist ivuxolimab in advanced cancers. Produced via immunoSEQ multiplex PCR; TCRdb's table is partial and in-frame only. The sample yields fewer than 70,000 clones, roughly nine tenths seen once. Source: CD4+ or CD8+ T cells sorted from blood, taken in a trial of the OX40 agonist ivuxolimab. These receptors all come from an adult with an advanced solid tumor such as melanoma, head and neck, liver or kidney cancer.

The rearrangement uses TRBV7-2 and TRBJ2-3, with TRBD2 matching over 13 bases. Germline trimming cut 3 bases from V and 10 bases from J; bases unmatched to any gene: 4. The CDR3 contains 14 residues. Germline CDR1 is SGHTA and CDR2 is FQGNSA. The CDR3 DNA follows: TGTGCCAGCAGCTTGCAAGGACTAGCGGGAGCGCAGTATTTT. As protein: CASSLQGLAGAQYF.

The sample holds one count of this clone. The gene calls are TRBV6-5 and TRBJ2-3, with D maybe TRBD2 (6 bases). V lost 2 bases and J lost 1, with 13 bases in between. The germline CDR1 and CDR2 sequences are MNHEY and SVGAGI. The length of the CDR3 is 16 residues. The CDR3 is CASSYPIGGGTDTQYF. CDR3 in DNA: TGTGCCAGCAGTTACCCGATCGGCGGGGGCACAGATACGCAGTATTTT.

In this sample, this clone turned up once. The DNA for the CDR3 is TGCGCCAGCACGCCGGGCCGCCCCTGCGGTAGGTACGAGCAGTACTTC. Protein product: CASTPGRPCGRYEQYF. J is TRBJ2-7 and V is TRBV23-1; unclear D gene. TRBV23-1 counts as an open reading frame of uncertain function. Trimming took off 7 bases at V and 4 bases at J, with 23 bases between the two ends. CDR3 length: 16 residues.

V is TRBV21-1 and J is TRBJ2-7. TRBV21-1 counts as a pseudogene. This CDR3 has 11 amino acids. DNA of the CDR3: TGTGCCAGCAGCAAAGACCACGAGCAGTACTTC. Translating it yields CASSKDHEQYF.

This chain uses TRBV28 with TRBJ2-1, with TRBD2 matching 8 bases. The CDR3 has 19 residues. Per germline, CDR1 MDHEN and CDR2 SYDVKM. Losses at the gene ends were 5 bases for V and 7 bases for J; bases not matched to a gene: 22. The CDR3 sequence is CASSPRSTTSGRRDNEQFF. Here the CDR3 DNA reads TGTGCCAGCAGTCCTCGCTCGACTACTAGCGGACGACGCGATAATGAGCAGTTCTTC. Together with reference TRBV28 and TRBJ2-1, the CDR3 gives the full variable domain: DVKVTQSSRYLVKRTGEKVFLECVQDMDHENMFWYRQDPGLGLRLIYFSYDVKMKEKGDIPEGYSVSREKKERFSLILESASTNQTSMYLCASSPRSTTSGRRDNEQFFGPGTRLTVL.

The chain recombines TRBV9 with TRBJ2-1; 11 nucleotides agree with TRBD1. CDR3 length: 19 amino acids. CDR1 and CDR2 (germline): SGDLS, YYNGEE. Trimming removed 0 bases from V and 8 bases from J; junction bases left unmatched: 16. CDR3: CASSVEDRGRFGSRDEQFF. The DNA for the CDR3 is TGTGCCAGCAGCGTAGAGGACAGGGGGCGTTTCGGGAGTCGTGATGAGCAGTTCTTC.

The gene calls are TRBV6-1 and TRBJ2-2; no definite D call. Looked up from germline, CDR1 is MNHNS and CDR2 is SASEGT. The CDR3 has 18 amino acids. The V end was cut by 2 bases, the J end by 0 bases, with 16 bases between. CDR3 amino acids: CASSESPTNAPNTGELFF. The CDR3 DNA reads TGTGCCAGCAGTGAATCCCCAACGAACGCGCCGAACACCGGGGAGCTGTTTTTT.

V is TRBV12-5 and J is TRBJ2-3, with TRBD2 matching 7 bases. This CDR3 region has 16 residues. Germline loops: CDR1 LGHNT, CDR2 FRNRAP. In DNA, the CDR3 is TGTGATCCACCCCGGCGAGAGGGGAGGGAGGCAGATACGCAGTATTTT. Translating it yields CDPPRREGREADTQYF.

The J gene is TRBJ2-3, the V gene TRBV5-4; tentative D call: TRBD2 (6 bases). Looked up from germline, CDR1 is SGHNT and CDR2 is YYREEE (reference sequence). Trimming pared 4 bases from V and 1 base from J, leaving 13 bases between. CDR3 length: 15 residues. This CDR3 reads CASSPRREGTDTQYF. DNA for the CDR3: TGTGCCAGCAGCCCCAGGAGGGAGGGCACAGATACGCAGTATTTT.

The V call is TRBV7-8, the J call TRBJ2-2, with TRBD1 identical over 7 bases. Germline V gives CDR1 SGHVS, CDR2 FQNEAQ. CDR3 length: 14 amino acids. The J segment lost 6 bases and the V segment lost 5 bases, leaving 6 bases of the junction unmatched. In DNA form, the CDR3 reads TGTGCCAGCAGCCTTTACGGGACAGCCGGGGAGCTGTTTTTT. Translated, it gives CASSLYGTAGELFF.

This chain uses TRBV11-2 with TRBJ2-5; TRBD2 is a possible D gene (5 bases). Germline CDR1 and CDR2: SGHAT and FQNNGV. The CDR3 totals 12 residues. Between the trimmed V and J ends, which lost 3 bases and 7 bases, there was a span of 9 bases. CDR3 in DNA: TGTGCCAGCAGCTTTGCGGCGGGGACCCAGTACTTC. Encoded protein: CASSFAAGTQYF.

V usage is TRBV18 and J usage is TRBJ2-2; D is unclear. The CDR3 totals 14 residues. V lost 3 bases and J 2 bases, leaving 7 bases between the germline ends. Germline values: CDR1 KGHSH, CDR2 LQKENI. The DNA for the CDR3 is TGTGCCAGCTCACCCCGGGCCAACACCGGGGAGCTGTTTTTT. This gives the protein CASSPRANTGELFF. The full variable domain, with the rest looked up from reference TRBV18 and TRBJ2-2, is NAGVMQNPRHLVRRRGQEARLRCSPMKGHSHVYWYRQLPEEGLKFMVYLQKENIIDESGMPKERFSAEFPKEGPSILRIQQVVRGDSAAYFCASSPRANTGELFFGEGSRLTVL.

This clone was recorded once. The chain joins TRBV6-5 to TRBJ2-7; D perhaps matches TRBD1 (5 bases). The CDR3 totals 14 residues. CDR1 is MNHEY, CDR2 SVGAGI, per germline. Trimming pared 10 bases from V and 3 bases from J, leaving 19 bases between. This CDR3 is CATLRRQGNYEQYF. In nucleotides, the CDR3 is TGTGCCACCCTCCGGCGGCAGGGTAACTACGAGCAGTACTTC.

This CDR3 is CASSGLAGKQDTQYF. In nucleotides, the CDR3 is TGTGCCAGCTCTGGACTAGCGGGAAAGCAAGATACGCAGTATTTT. This sequence joins TRBV18 and TRBJ2-3; 12 positions match TRBD2. Germline loops: CDR1 KGHSH, CDR2 LQKENI. There are 15 residues in the CDR3. The V segment lost 6 bases and the J segment 5 bases; nucleotides outside the gene matches: 6.

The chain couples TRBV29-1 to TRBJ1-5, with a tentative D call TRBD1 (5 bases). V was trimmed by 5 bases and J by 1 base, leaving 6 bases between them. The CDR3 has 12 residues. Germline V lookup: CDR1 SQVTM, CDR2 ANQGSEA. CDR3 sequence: CSVRDSNQPQHF. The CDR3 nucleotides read TGCAGCGTTCGGGACAGCAATCAGCCCCAGCATTTT.

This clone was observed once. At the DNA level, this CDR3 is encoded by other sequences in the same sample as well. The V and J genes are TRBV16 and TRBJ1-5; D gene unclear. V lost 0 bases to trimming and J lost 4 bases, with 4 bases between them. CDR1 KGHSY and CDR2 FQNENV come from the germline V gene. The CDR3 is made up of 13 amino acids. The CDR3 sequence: CASSQSENQPQHF. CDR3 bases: TGTGCCAGCAGCCAATCCGAGAATCAGCCCCAGCATTTT. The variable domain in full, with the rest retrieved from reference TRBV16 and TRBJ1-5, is GEEVAQTPKHLVRGEGQKAKLYCAPIKGHSYVFWYQQVLKNEFKFLISFQNENVFDETGMPKERFSAKCLPNSPCSLEIQATKLEDSAVYFCASSQSENQPQHFGDGTRLSIL.

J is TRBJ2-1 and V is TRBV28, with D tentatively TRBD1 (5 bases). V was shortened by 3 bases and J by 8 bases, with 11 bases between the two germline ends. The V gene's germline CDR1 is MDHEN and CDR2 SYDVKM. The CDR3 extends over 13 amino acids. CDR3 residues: CASSFPRAYEQFF. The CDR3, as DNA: TGTGCCAGCAGTTTTCCCAGGGCATATGAGCAGTTCTTC.

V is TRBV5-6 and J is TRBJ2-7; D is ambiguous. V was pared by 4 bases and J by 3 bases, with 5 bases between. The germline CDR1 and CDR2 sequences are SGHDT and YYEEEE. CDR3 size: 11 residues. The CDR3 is CASSGIYEQYF. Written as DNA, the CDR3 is TGTGCCAGCAGCGGCATCTACGAGCAGTACTTC.

CDR3: CASSGEGRQPQHF. CDR3 DNA: TGTGCCAGCAGTGGGGAGGGGAGGCAGCCCCAGCATTTT. This chain links TRBV6-1 with TRBJ1-5; TRBD1 is a possible D gene (5 bases). Trimming took off 4 bases at V and 7 bases at J, with 11 bases between the two ends. This CDR3 has 13 amino acids. Germline loops: CDR1 MNHNS, CDR2 SASEGT.

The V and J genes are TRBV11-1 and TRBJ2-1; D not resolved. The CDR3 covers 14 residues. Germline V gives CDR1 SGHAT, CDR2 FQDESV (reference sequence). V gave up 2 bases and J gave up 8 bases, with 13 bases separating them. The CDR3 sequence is CASSLFVSADEQFF. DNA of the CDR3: TGTGCCAGCAGCTTATTCGTGAGTGCGGATGAGCAGTTCTTC.

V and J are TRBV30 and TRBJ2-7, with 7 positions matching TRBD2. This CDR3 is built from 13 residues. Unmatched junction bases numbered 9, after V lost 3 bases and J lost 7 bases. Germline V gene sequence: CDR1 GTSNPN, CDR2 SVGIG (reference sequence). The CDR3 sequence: CAWSPDRGREQYF. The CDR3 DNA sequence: TGTGCCTGGAGCCCTGACCGCGGGAGAGAGCAGTACTTC.

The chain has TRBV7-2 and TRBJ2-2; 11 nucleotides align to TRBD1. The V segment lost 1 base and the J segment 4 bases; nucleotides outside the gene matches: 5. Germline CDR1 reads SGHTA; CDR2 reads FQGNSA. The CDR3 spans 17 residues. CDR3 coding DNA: TGTGCCAGCAGCTTAGATGGGGACAGGGGGTCCACCGGGGAGCTGTTTTTT. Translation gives CASSLDGDRGSTGELFF. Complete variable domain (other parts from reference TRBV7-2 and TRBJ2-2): GAGVSQSPSNKVTEKGKDVELRCDPISGHTALYWYRQSLGQGLEFLIYFQGNSAPDKSGLPSDRFSAERTGGSVSTLTIQRTQQEDSAVYLCASSLDGDRGSTGELFFGEGSRLTVL.

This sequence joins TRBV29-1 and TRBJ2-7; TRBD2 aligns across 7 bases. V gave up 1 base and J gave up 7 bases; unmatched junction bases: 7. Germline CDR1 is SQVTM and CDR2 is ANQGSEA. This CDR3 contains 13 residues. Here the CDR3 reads CSVEGGGPGEQYF. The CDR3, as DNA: TGCAGCGTTGAAGGGGGAGGGCCTGGAGAGCAGTACTTC.

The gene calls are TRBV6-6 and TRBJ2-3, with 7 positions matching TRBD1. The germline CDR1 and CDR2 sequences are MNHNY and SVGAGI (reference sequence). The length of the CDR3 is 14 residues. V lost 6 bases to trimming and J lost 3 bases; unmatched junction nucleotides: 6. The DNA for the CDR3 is TGTGCCAGCAGGGAACAGGGGTTTACAGATACGCAGTATTTT. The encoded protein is CASREQGFTDTQYF.

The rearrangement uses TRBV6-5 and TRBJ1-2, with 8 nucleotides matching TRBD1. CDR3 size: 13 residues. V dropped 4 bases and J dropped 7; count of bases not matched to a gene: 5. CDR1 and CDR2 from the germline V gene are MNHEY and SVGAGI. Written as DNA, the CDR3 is TGTGCCAGCAGTTTGCGGACAGGGACTGGCTACACCTTC. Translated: CASSLRTGTGYTF.

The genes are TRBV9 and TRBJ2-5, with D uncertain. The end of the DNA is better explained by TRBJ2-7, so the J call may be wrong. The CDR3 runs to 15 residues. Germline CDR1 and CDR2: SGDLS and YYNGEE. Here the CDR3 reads CASSRPGTINYEQYF. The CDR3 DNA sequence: TGTGCCAGCAGCAGACCGGGCACTATTAACTACGAGCAGTACTTC.